This T cell receptor beta chain was obtained from a study of CD8+ T cells in alopecia areata. Study conclusions and caveats: Elevated clonality characterized lesional scalp relative to normal scalp, particularly in alopecia totalis/universalis. Mice showed clearer TCR sharing than patients did, a gap that was possibly HLA-related. Tissue-resident alphabeta T cells belonging to normal skin likewise get sequenced within scalp specimens.

V lost 2 bases and J lost 5, with 9 bases in between. The CDR3 consists of 13 residues. Germline values: CDR1 MNHEY, CDR2 SMNVEV (reference sequence). As regards this clone: The antigen is undetermined.

PBMCs, the starting material, were the source of sorted CD4+ and CD8+ T cells. The authors extracted RNA and reverse transcribed it into cDNA as the sequencing template. Method: immunoSEQ multiplex PCR; TCRdb's copy keeps in-frame clones and lacks some. The table records around 190,000 clones, roughly three fifths of them present only once. The receptor's source is a human donor in good health. The rearrangement links TRBV27 to TRBJ1-1; maybe TRBD1 (5 bases). Specimen: CD8+ T cells sorted from blood. Here the CDR3 reads CASSLGGWTEAFF. CDR3 in DNA: TGTGCCAGCAGTTTAGGGGGATGGACTGAAGCTTTCTTT.